Included here is one T cell receptor beta chain sequence, with context. Its antigen is unknown. The V gene lost 0 bases and the J gene lost 3 bases, with 12 bases spanning the gap. The germline V gene encodes CDR1 MNHNY and CDR2 SVGAGI (reference sequence). This CDR3 contains 15 residues. With 60 Vbeta and 13 Jbeta primers, the PCR was carried out. The data were produced by immunoSEQ multiplex PCR, yet TCRdb's version contains in-frame clones alone and is incomplete. The profile shows 250,000 to 350,000 clones, roughly 90% of them singletons. This entry is derived from a study of cytomegalovirus exposure and HLA in healthy donors. Study-wide results and limits: Association of a missense DCLRE1C variant with TCR beta V- and J-gene trimming was reported in a later analysis. Later, an analysis showed that TCR beta chains associated with HLA were more clonally expanded than others that were equally common.

Healthy bone marrow donors made up the donor group. The rearrangement links TRBV6-6 to TRBJ2-7; the D gene is possibly TRBD1 (6 bases). The receptor was isolated from a man aged 35 to 55 in good health and CMV-seropositive. Sequencing was carried out using PBMCs. CDR3 DNA sequence: TGTGCCAGCAGTTACTCAGGGGACACCTACTACGAGCAGTACTTC. Its translation: CASSYSGDTYYEQYF.